The 11 T cell receptor beta chains presented below share a single source sample, sequenced in a study of T cells in Graves' hyperthyroidism and ophthalmopathy (dated by TCRdb to between 2018 and 2021). The protocol used for the library was multiplex PCR. The sequencer was an Illumina HiSeq 2000. The TCR beta CDR3 regions were amplified from the RNA transcripts. For the first round of RT-PCR on the TCR CDR3, the HTBI primer set was used together with the Qiagen OneStep RT-PCR kit. TCRdb passed the public sequencing reads through fastp at Q25 and MiXCR, retaining productive beta sequences. Rows merge per CDR3 protein into single entries with the most common DNA and genes. Here the sample has more than 300,000 distinct CDR3 sequences; 11% to 15% occur a single time. Jointly, the top ten make up 11% of the sample. The sequenced sample was blood. These receptors originate from a woman aged 55-69 years with Graves' hyperthyroidism.

The J gene is TRBJ2-3, the V gene TRBV5-1; 7 bases are shared with TRBD2. Germline V gene sequence: CDR1 SGHRS, CDR2 YFSETQ. This CDR3 contains 14 residues. V lost 0 bases to trimming and J lost 4 bases; unmatched junction nucleotides: 2. CDR3 loop: CASSLVRESDTQYF. DNA of the CDR3: TGCGCCAGCAGCTTGGTGCGGGAGTCAGATACGCAGTATTTT.

The J gene is TRBJ2-3, the V gene TRBV5-1; D may be TRBD2 (6 bases). Germline CDR1 reads SGHRS; CDR2 reads YFSETQ. V was shortened by 0 bases and J by 2 bases, with 10 bases between the two germline ends. This CDR3 comprises 15 residues. In DNA, the CDR3 is TGCGCCAGCAGCTTGGGTGGGAGGTTCACAGATACGCAGTATTTT. Its protein is CASSLGGRFTDTQYF.

This clonotype was found many times. The chain carries TRBV6-1 and TRBJ2-1; 9 nucleotides match TRBD2. The V segment lost 5 bases and the J segment 13 bases; nucleotides outside the gene matches: 9. Germline assignment: CDR1 MNHNS and CDR2 SASEGT. The CDR3 has 13 residues. The CDR3 nucleotides read TGTGCCAGCAGTCGATCTAGCGGGGATTTCCAGTTCTTC. It encodes CASSRSSGDFQFF.

This clonotype was detected ten times or more. The rearrangement joins TRBV18 to TRBJ2-7, with 12 bases lining up with TRBD2. The junction had 9 bases not matched to a gene; V was cut back by 2 bases and J by 4 bases. There are 17 residues in the CDR3. CDR1 and CDR2 (germline): KGHSH, LQKENI. The CDR3 sequence is CASSPSSGRAEAYEQYF. For the CDR3, the DNA is TGTGCCAGCTCACCATCTAGCGGGAGGGCGGAGGCGTACGAGCAGTACTTC.

This clonotype was detected a few times. The chain is built from TRBV2 and TRBJ2-5; possible D gene TRBD1, 6 bases. The CDR3 contains 11 residues. Trimming pared 5 bases from V and 13 bases from J, leaving 14 bases between. The germline CDR1 and CDR2 sequences are SNHLY and FYNNEI. CDR3 bases: TGTGCCAGCAGTTTCCACAGGGCGGGGTACTTC. As protein: CASSFHRAGYF. Together with reference TRBV2 and TRBJ2-5, the CDR3 gives the full variable domain: EPEVTQTPSHQVTQMGQEVILRCVPISNHLYFYWYRQILGQKVEFLVSFYNNEISEKSEIFDDQFSVERPDGSNFTLKIRSTKLEDSAMYFCASSFHRAGYFGPGTRLLVL.

The sample holds many counts of this clonotype. The chain is built from TRBV18 and TRBJ2-3; 7 bases agree with TRBD1. CDR3 length equals 17 residues. J gave up 0 bases and V 2 bases, and 8 bases lay outside the gene matches. Germline V gene data show CDR1 as KGHSH and CDR2 as LQKENI. Here the CDR3 reads CASSPSVGTASTDTQYF. The CDR3 DNA reads TGTGCCAGCTCACCAAGCGTCGGGACAGCTAGCACAGATACGCAGTATTTT.

This clonotype appeared a few times. The chain uses TRBV20-1 and TRBJ1-2; D gene uncertain. The germline V gene has CDR1 DFQATT and CDR2 SNEGSKA (reference sequence). The CDR3 loop spans 15 amino acids. The germline V and J ends were trimmed by 3 bases and 2 bases, with 16 bases remaining between them. The CDR3: CSASTISRQNYGYTF. The CDR3 DNA reads TGCAGTGCTAGTACAATTAGCCGGCAGAACTATGGCTACACCTTC.

This clonotype has more than one count but fewer than ten. V and J are TRBV4-1 and TRBJ2-3; 7 bases match TRBD2. This CDR3 is built from 14 residues. Unmatched junction bases numbered 9, after V lost 11 bases and J lost 1 base. In germline, CDR1 is MGHRA, CDR2 YSYEKL. CDR3 bases: TGCGCCGGAAGTGAGGCGGGAGGCACAGATACGCAGTATTTT. As protein: CAGSEAGGTDTQYF.

In its sample, this clonotype was seen many times. This chain joins TRBV6-1 and TRBJ1-1; 7 bases match TRBD1. The CDR3 has 16 residues. Germline CDR1 reads MNHNS; CDR2 reads SASEGT. J lost 1 base, V lost 2 bases, and 7 bases had no gene match. The CDR3 here is CASSEFLGQANTEAFF. The CDR3 nucleotides are TGTGCCAGCAGTGAATTTCTAGGACAGGCGAACACTGAAGCTTTCTTT.

In this sample, this clonotype turned up many times. The chain carries TRBV7-8 and TRBJ1-2; 8 nucleotides line up with TRBD1. This CDR3 region has 14 residues. Germline V CDR1 and CDR2: SGHVS, FQNEAQ. Trimming took 5 bases from V and 4 from J; bases not matched to a gene: 6. The CDR3 sequence: CASSPTGTGYGYTF. The DNA for the CDR3 is TGTGCCAGCAGCCCCACCGGGACAGGCTATGGCTACACCTTC.

This clonotype was detected ten times or more. CDR3 DNA sequence: TGTGCCAGCTCACCCGGACAGGGCGGCACAGATACGCAGTATTTT. Protein sequence: CASSPGQGGTDTQYF. This chain links TRBV18 with TRBJ2-3; 8 bases are a match to TRBD1. Trimming took 3 bases from V and 1 from J; bases not matched to a gene: 3. The CDR3 sequence is 15 residues long. CDR1 and CDR2 (germline): KGHSH, LQKENI.